The clone carrying this T cell receptor beta chain has only one observation. Its antigen is undetermined. This specimen belongs to a study of T cell responses to AZD1222 COVID-19 vaccine. Study-level points and caveats: Clonal diversity may have been underestimated in mostly white British donors. Of spike-specific TCRs, nearly half reportedly target regions left unmutated in variants. Scientists sampled the repertoires only once the peak T cell response had passed.

Profiled with immunoSEQ multiplex PCR; TCRdb holds only in-frame clones, not every one. Of just over 150,000 clones listed, 87% are singletons. This sample comprised peripheral blood, obtained 28 days after the second AZD1222 dose. The source is an adult who received the AZD1222 COVID-19 vaccine.

CDR3 bases: TGTGCCACCAGTGATCCCGGGACTAGCGGGGGAAATGAGCAGTTCTTC. The encoded protein is CATSDPGTSGGNEQFF. This sequence joins TRBV24-1 and TRBJ2-1; 14 nucleotides match TRBD2. The V and J ends lost 3 bases and 7 bases, in that order; junction bases with no gene match: 4. Germline V gene data show CDR1 as KGHDR and CDR2 as SFDVKD. The CDR3 runs 16 residues.